Listed here are 3 T cell receptor beta chains from one sample, sequenced in a study of blood T cell repertoires in COVID-19. TCRdb keeps only in-frame clones here, not all; method: immunoSEQ multiplex PCR. Of about 190,000 clones in the sample, 80% were seen once. The specimen sequenced was peripheral blood. These receptors all come from a man in his 60s with acute or convalescent COVID-19.

V gene TRBV6-6 combines with J gene TRBJ1-3; no definite D call. CDR3 length: 16 amino acids. Deletions cut 7 bases from V and 0 bases from J, with 16 bases between. Germline V gene sequence: CDR1 MNHNY, CDR2 SVGAGI (reference sequence). CDR3 sequence reads: CASTSAAFVSGNTIYF. The DNA of the CDR3 is TGTGCCAGCACCTCGGCGGCATTCGTCTCTGGAAACACCATATATTTT.

This clone was observed a few times. The rearrangement uses TRBV2 and TRBJ2-2; 7 bases fit TRBD1. J was trimmed by 5 bases and V by 8 bases; bases with no gene match: 11. CDR3 length: 15 residues. CDR1 is SNHLY and CDR2 is FYNNEI in the germline V gene. The CDR3 is CASQTTGVGTGELFF. The CDR3, as DNA: TGTGCCAGCCAGACCACAGGGGTTGGGACCGGGGAGCTGTTTTTT.

The rearrangement uses TRBV3-1 (or the pseudogene TRBV3-2) and TRBJ1-2; no clear D gene. Germline V lookup: CDR1 LGHDT, CDR2 YNNKEL (reference sequence). V was clipped by 0 bases and J by 8 bases, with 16 bases between them. This CDR3 is built from 15 residues. In DNA, the CDR3 is TGTGCCAGCAGCCAAGATAACCGGCGGGCCGGGGGCTACACCTTC. Protein product: CASSQDNRRAGGYTF.